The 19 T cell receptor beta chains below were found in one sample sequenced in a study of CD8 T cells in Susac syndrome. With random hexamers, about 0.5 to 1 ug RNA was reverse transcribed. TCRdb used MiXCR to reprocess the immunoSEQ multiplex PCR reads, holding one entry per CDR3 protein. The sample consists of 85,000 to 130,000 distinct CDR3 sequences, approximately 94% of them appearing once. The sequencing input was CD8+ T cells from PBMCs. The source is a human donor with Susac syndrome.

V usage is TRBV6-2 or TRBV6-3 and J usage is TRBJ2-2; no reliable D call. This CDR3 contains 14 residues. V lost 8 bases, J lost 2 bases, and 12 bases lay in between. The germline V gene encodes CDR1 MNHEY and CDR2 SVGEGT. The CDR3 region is CASSETDNTGELFF. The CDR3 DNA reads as TGTGCCAGCTCCGAGACCGACAACACCGGGGAGCTGTTTTTT.

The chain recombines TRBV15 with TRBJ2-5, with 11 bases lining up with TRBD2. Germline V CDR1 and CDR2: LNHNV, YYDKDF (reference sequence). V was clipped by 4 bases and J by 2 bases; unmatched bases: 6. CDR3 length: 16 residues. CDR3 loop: CATSKEGLAVQETQYF. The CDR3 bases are TGTGCCACCAGCAAAGAGGGACTAGCGGTACAAGAGACCCAGTACTTC.

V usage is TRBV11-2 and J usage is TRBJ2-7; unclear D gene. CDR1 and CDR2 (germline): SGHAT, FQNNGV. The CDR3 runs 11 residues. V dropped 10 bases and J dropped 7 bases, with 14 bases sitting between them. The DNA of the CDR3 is TGTGCCACCGCCGGCGAGGAGGAGCAGTACTTC. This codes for CATAGEEEQYF.

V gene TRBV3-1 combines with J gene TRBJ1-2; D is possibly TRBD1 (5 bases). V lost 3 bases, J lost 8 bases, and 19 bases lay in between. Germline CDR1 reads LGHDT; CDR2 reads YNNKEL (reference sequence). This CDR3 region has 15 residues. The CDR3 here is CASSHAGTPKDGYTF. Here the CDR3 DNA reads TGTGCCAGCAGCCATGCCGGGACCCCCAAGGACGGCTACACCTTC.

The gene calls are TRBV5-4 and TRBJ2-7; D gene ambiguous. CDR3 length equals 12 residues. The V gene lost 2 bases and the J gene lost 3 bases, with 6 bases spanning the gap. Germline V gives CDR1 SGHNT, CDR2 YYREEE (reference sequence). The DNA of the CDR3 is TGTGCCAGCAGCTTAGAATTCTACGAGCAGTACTTC. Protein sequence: CASSLEFYEQYF. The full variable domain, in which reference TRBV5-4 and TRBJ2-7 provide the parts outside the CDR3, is ETGVTQSPTHLIKTRGQQVTLRCSSQSGHNTVSWYQQALGQGPQFIFQYYREEENGRGNFPPRFSGLQFPNYSSELNVNALELDDSALYLCASSLEFYEQYFGPGTRLTVT.

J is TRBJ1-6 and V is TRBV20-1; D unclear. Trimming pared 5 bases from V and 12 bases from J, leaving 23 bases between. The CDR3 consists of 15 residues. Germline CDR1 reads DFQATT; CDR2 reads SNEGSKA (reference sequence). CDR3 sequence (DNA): TGCAGTGCTGCATACAGACGCCTAGAGGGAGAACCCCTCCACTTT. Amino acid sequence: CSAAYRRLEGEPLHF.

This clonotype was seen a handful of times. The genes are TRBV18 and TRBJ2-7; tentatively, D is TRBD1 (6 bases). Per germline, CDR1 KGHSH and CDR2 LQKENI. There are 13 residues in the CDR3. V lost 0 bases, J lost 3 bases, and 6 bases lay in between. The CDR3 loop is CASSPPDSYEQYF. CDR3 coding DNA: TGTGCCAGCTCACCACCGGACAGCTACGAGCAGTACTTC.

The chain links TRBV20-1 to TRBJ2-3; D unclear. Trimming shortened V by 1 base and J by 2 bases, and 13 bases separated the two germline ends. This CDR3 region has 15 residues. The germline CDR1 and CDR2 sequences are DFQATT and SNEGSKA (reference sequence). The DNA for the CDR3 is TGCAGTGCTAGAGGATCCCACTGGTCCACAGATACGCAGTATTTT. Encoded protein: CSARGSHWSTDTQYF.

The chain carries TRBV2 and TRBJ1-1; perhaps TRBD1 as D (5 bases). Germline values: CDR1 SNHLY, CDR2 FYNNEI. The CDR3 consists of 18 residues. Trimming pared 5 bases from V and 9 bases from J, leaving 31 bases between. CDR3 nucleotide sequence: TGTGCCAGCAGTCGGAACCACCCCCGGGACGGCAGGTGGGGGAAAGCTTTCTTT. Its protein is CASSRNHPRDGRWGKAFF.

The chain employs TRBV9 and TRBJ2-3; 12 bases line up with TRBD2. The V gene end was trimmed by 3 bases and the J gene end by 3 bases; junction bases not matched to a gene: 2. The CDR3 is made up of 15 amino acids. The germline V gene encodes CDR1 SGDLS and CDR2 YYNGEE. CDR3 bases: TGTGCCAGCAGCGCGACTAGCGGGGGTACAGATACGCAGTATTTT. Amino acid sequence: CASSATSGGTDTQYF. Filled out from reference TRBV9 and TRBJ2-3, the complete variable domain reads DSGVTQTPKHLITATGQRVTLRCSPRSGDLSVYWYQQSLDQGLQFLIQYYNGEERAKGNILERFSAQQFPDLHSELNLSSLELGDSALYFCASSATSGGTDTQYFGPGTRLTVL.

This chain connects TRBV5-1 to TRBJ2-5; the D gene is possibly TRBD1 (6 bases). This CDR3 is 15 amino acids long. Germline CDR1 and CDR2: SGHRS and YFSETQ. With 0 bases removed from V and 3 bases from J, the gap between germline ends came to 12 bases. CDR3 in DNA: TGCGCCAGCAGCTTGGCCCAGGGGACCGAAGAGACCCAGTACTTC. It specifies CASSLAQGTEETQYF.

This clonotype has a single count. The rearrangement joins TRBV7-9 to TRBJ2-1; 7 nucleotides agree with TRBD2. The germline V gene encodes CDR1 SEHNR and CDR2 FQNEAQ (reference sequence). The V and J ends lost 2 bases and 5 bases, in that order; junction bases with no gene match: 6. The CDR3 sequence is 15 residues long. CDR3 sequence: CASSLPSGHNNEQFF. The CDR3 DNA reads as TGTGCCAGCAGCTTACCTAGCGGTCACAACAATGAGCAGTTCTTC.

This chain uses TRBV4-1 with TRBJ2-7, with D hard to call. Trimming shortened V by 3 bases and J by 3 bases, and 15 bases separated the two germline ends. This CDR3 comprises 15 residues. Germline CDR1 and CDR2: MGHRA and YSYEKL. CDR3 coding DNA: TGCGCCAGCAGCCAGTCCGTGGGCATATTCTACGAGCAGTACTTC. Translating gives CASSQSVGIFYEQYF.

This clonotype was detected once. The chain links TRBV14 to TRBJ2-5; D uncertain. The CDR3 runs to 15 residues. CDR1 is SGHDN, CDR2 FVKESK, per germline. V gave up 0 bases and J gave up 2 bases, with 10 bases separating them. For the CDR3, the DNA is TGTGCCAGCAGCCAAGATGCCCAGACTCAAGAGACCCAGTACTTC. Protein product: CASSQDAQTQETQYF.

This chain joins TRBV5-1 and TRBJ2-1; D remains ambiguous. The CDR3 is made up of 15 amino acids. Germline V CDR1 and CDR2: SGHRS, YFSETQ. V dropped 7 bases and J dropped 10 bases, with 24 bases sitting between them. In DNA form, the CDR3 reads TGCGCCAGCGGACCCCGACCCGATTCAGCAATGGAGCAGTTCTTC. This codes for CASGPRPDSAMEQFF.

CDR3 coding DNA: TGTGCCAGCAGTTCGGTACGTGAGGGAGCGGGGGGAGTCTCCTACGAGCAGTACTTC. Its translation: CASSSVREGAGGVSYEQYF. The chain carries TRBV6-5 and TRBJ2-7, with TRBD2 matching over 9 bases. Unmatched junction bases numbered 16, after V lost 4 bases and J lost 0 bases. The germline V gene encodes CDR1 MNHEY and CDR2 SVGAGI. The CDR3 runs to 19 residues.

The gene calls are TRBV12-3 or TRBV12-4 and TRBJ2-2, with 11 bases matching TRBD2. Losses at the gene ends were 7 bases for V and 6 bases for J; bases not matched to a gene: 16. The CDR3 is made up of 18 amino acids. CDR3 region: CASNARLAGRPNPGELFF. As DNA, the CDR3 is TGTGCCAGCAACGCAAGACTAGCGGGGAGGCCAAATCCCGGGGAGCTGTTTTTT.

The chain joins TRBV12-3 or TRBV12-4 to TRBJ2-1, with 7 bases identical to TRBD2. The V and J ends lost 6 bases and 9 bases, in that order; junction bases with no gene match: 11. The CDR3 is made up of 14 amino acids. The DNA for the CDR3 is TGTGCCAGCAGCACCCTCGGGGGGTCGACTGAGCAGTTCTTC. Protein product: CASSTLGGSTEQFF.

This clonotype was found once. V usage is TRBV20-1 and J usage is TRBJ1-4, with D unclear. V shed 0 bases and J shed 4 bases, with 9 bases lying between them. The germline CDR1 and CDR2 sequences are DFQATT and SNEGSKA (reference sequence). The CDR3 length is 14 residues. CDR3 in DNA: TGCAGTGCTAGAGATTATAGAAGTAATGAAAAACTGTTTTTT. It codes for CSARDYRSNEKLFF.